This note documents a single TCR beta chain sequence. Antigen unknown. The data stem from a study of somatic mutations in cytotoxic T cells in rheumatoid arthritis. Sequencing was performed with immunoSEQ multiplex PCR; in TCRdb, only in-frame clones are kept and a portion is missing. The sample holds 20,000 or so clones, around 79% seen once. Findings and limits, study-wide: Neither rheumatoid arthritis patients nor age-matched healthy controls had significantly different CD8+ T-cell clonality from the other group. More than 20% of CD8+ cells belonged to the largest clone in about an eighth of the roughly 60 patients. The authors did not adjust the slight TRBV07 underrepresentation in rheumatoid arthritis patients for multiple comparisons.

The CDR3 is 15 residues long. Trimming left V 3 bases short and J 6 bases short, with 19 bases between. Germline CDR1 SQVTM, CDR2 ANQGSEA. The specimen was CD8+ T cells sorted from blood. V and J are TRBV29-1 and TRBJ2-3; D possibly corresponds to TRBD2 (6 bases). This sequence was found in a woman in her forties or fifties in good health. The CDR3 DNA is TGCAGCGTTGAGGTGTGGCGGGACGGGACGGATACGCAGTATTTT. Encoded protein: CSVEVWRDGTDTQYF.